Shown below are 8 T cell receptor beta chains from a single sample sequenced in a study of T cells in Graves' hyperthyroidism and ophthalmopathy. TCR beta CDR3 region amplification was performed from RNA transcripts. A set of HTBI primers served as the primers for a first-round RT-PCR of the TCR CDR3. TCRdb fed the multiplex PCR reads into MiXCR, producing one record per CDR3 protein. The table has about 410,000 distinct CDR3 sequences, roughly 15% seen once. Material for sequencing was blood. These receptors came from a man aged 18 to 35 with Graves' ophthalmopathy.

This clonotype has ten or more counts. The chain links TRBV20-1 to TRBJ2-7, with 12 bases that match TRBD1. In germline, CDR1 is DFQATT, CDR2 SNEGSKA (reference sequence). The CDR3 has 13 amino acids. The CDR3 DNA follows: TGCAGGACCGGGACAGGGGGCGCGTACGAGCAGTACTTC. Its protein is CRTGTGGAYEQYF.

The V call is TRBV5-8, the J call TRBJ2-3; D remains ambiguous. This CDR3 has 14 amino acids. Trimming pared 4 bases from V and 5 bases from J, leaving 14 bases between. Germline CDR1 is SGHTS and CDR2 is YDEGEE. CDR3 region: CASSAAGGVDTQYF. The CDR3 DNA reads as TGTGCCAGCAGCGCAGCAGGCGGAGTAGATACGCAGTATTTT.

The sample holds many counts of this clonotype. This rearrangement joins TRBV6-5 to TRBJ2-7; 9 bases line up with TRBD1. The CDR3 contains 16 residues. The trim removed 0 bases at V and 4 bases at J, leaving 7 bases unmatched. Looked up from germline, CDR1 is MNHEY and CDR2 is SVGAGI. DNA for the CDR3: TGTGCCAGCAGTTACTCGATGGGGGACAGGGTTTACGAGCAGTACTTC. As protein: CASSYSMGDRVYEQYF.

This clonotype was seen a few times. The J gene is TRBJ1-6, the V gene TRBV6-1, with TRBD1 matching 7 bases. CDR3 size: 15 residues. J was trimmed by 6 bases and V by 7 bases; bases with no gene match: 9. The germline V gene has CDR1 MNHNS and CDR2 SASEGT. Here the CDR3 DNA reads TGTGCCAGCATCAAAAGAGCAGGGGGTAATTCACCCCTCCACTTT. This sequence encodes CASIKRAGGNSPLHF.

This clonotype was counted at least ten times. The chain links TRBV18 to TRBJ1-2, with TRBD1 matching 7 bases. This CDR3 contains 18 residues. Unmatched junction bases numbered 15, after V lost 0 bases and J lost 5 bases. Germline V gene data show CDR1 as KGHSH and CDR2 as LQKENI. The CDR3 region is CASSPPETGDLRRYGYTF. The CDR3 DNA sequence: TGTGCCAGCTCACCACCGGAAACAGGGGATCTTCGGAGGTATGGCTACACCTTC.

This clonotype was seen only a few times. The chain has TRBV7-9 and TRBJ2-1; TRBD1 matches at 10 bases. Per the germline V gene, CDR1 is SEHNR and CDR2 is FQNEAQ (reference sequence). The V segment lost 7 bases and the J segment 5 bases; nucleotides outside the gene matches: 5. This CDR3 is 14 amino acids long. CDR3 protein: CASTDRGQNNEQFF. CDR3 in DNA: TGTGCCAGCACCGACAGGGGGCAGAACAATGAGCAGTTCTTC.

This clonotype was detected many times. CDR3 nucleotides: TGCGCCAGCAGCCCCCTCGTCGGGAGTTCGGAGACCCAGTACTTC. This codes for CASSPLVGSSETQYF. V gene TRBV10-1 combines with J gene TRBJ2-5; D may be TRBD2 (6 bases). The germline V gene has CDR1 WNHNN and CDR2 SYGVQD (reference sequence). Trimming removed 6 bases from V and 5 bases from J, with 19 bases in between. The CDR3 extends over 15 amino acids.

The chain couples TRBV27 to TRBJ1-6; D is uncertain. The CDR3 covers 16 residues. Germline V gene sequence: CDR1 MNHEY, CDR2 SMNVEV (reference sequence). The V gene lost 2 bases and the J gene lost 7 bases, with 15 bases spanning the gap. DNA for the CDR3: TGTGCCAGCAGTTTAGTAGCCCCCGGGGTGAATTCACCCCTCCACTTT. Amino acids: CASSLVAPGVNSPLHF.